This TCR beta chain was captured by sequencing in a study of OX40 agonist ivuxolimab in advanced cancers. Libraries were prepared by immunoSEQ multiplex PCR; TCRdb keeps only in-frame clonotypes and omits some of them. The table has around 80,000 clones, around 90% seen once. CDR1 and CDR2 from the germline V gene are LNHNV and YYDKDF (reference sequence). This CDR3 contains 12 residues. V was cut by 4 bases and J by 8 bases, with 8 bases left in between. The sequence derives from an adult with an advanced solid tumor such as melanoma, head and neck, liver or kidney cancer. The chain joins TRBV15 to TRBJ1-4, with D unclear. The sample consisted of CD4+ or CD8+ T cells sorted from blood, taken in a trial of the OX40 agonist ivuxolimab. The CDR3 DNA is TGTGCCACCAGCAAACGAGGGGAAAAACTGTTTTTT. Translated, it gives CATSKRGEKLFF.